The 5 T cell receptor beta chains listed next were all sequenced from one sample in a study of vaccination effects on CD4 cells after COVID-19 (dated by TCRdb to the early 2020s). In the ViraFEST assay, PBMC were stimulated with viral peptide pools, and TCR sequencing was then used to find antigen-specific CD4+ T cell clonotypes based on their expansion. After approximately eleven days of culture, CD4+ T cells were isolated with the EasySep CD4+ T cell isolation kit. Two doses of either the BNT162b2 or the mRNA-1273 mRNA SARS-CoV-2 vaccine were administered to participants. The library was prepared using the immunoSEQ multiplex PCR assay. TCRdb retrieved this table from immuneACCESS and kept in-frame rearrangements only. Not all clones are present; in checked studies, unresolved V genes account for under half, and no reason is known for the remainder. The sample profile shows 70,000 to 85,000 clones; about 80% of them were found once. Clones ranked in the top ten supply more than 1% of the sample.

The antigens of these receptors remain unknown. This specimen consisted of CD4+ T cells from PBMCs cultured with HCoV-229E spike peptides, obtained after COVID-19 vaccination. Explained via the paper, the cell subset or site label denotes: HCoV-229E spike overlapping peptide pool stimulation. These TCRs come from a human donor who received a COVID-19 vaccine.

This clone was recorded once. The V gene is TRBV9, the J gene TRBJ2-6; the match to TRBD1 covers 7 bases. The trim removed 0 bases at V and 1 base at J, leaving 4 bases unmatched. This CDR3 comprises 17 residues. The V gene's germline CDR1 is SGDLS and CDR2 YYNGEE. DNA for the CDR3: TGTGCCAGCAGCGTAGGACAGGGAATTTCTGGGGCCAACGTCCTGACTTTC. Translated: CASSVGQGISGANVLTF.

The chain uses TRBV30 and TRBJ2-3; 13 positions agree with TRBD2. In germline, CDR1 is GTSNPN, CDR2 SVGIG (reference sequence). The CDR3 sequence is 14 residues long. Unmatched junction bases numbered 5, after V lost 5 bases and J lost 6 bases. In DNA, the CDR3 is TGTGCCTGGGATCCGGGACTAGCGGGGGATACGCAGTATTTT. Translated, it gives CAWDPGLAGDTQYF.

V and J are TRBV2 and TRBJ1-1; D is unclear. The CDR3 is 14 residues long. Trimming removed 2 bases at V and 1 base at J, with 8 bases between. Germline CDR1 is SNHLY and CDR2 is FYNNEI. CDR3 region: CASSEMPPNTEAFF. CDR3 nucleotides: TGTGCCAGCAGTGAAATGCCCCCGAACACTGAAGCTTTCTTT. The variable domain in full, completed from reference TRBV2 and TRBJ1-1, reads EPEVTQTPSHQVTQMGQEVILRCVPISNHLYFYWYRQILGQKVEFLVSFYNNEISEKSEIFDDQFSVERPDGSNFTLKIRSTKLEDSAMYFCASSEMPPNTEAFFGQGTRLTVV.

This chain joins TRBV7-2 and TRBJ2-3; D gene uncertain. The CDR3 is made up of 12 amino acids. Trimming pared 2 bases from V and 6 bases from J, leaving 6 bases between. CDR1 is SGHTA, CDR2 FQGNSA, per germline. CDR3 coding DNA: TGTGCCAGCAGCTTAACCCGGGATACGCAGTATTTT. This translates into CASSLTRDTQYF.

The chain links TRBV6-5 to TRBJ2-2, with 9 bases fitting TRBD1. Trimming took 7 bases from V and 3 from J; bases not matched to a gene: 6. CDR1 and CDR2 from the germline V gene are MNHEY and SVGAGI. The CDR3 runs to 15 residues. CDR3 sequence: CASTKTGGHTGELFF. The CDR3 region has the DNA TGTGCCAGCACTAAAACAGGGGGCCACACCGGGGAGCTGTTTTTT.